Below, 28 T cell receptor beta chains from the same sample are listed, as sequenced in a study of T cell repertoires in cytomegalovirus infection. TCRdb used MiXCR to reprocess the reads, holding one entry per CDR3 protein. The sample includes 900,000 to 950,000 distinct CDR3 sequences, around 32% seen only once; the top ten take about an eighth. For these receptors, no antigen is known. Specimen: cultured CD8+ T cells from PBMCs, collected from culture after CMV antigen stimulation. All receptors derive from a human donor in good health (CMV status not recorded). Some clones in this sample may be carry-over from other donors' samples.

This clonotype was seen only a few times. CDR3 DNA: TGTGCCAGCAGCTCCGGGGGACCCTCCTATGGGCAGTACGTC. Amino acid sequence: CASSSGGPSYGQYV. This chain joins TRBV7-9 and TRBJ2-7, with a tentative D call TRBD2 (6 bases). The V gene lost 4 bases and the J gene lost 9 bases, with 19 bases spanning the gap. The CDR3 is 14 amino acids. Germline CDR1 is SEHNR and CDR2 is FQNEAQ (reference sequence).

Worth noting for this clonotype: Being one base from a much bigger clone, this may be a read error. The gene calls are TRBV6-6 and TRBJ1-1; 7 bases are a match to TRBD1. The V gene end was trimmed by 1 base and the J gene end by 2 bases; junction bases not matched to a gene: 7. Germline CDR1 and CDR2: MNHNY and SVGAGI (reference sequence). The length of the CDR3 is 16 residues. The CDR3: CASSYYLGQCNTEAFF. As DNA, the CDR3 is TGTGCCAGCAGTTACTATCTGGGACAGTGTAACACTGAAGCTTTCTTT.

A note on this clonotype: This may arise from a read error, as a much more abundant clone is one base away. This chain joins TRBV7-9 and TRBJ2-2; unclear D gene. CDR3 length: 15 residues. Per germline, CDR1 SEHNR and CDR2 FQNEAQ (reference sequence). With 1 base removed from V and 10 bases from J, the gap between germline ends came to 16 bases. CDR3 amino acids: CASSLEFSRAEELFF. Written as DNA, the CDR3 is TGTGCCAGCAGCTTAGAGTTCTCAAGGGCCGAGGAGCTGTTTTTT.

This clonotype was detected a few times. The rearrangement links TRBV20-1 to TRBJ1-5; 7 bases align to TRBD1. The CDR3 consists of 15 residues. The V gene end was trimmed by 3 bases and the J gene end by 6 bases; junction bases not matched to a gene: 11. Per germline, CDR1 DFQATT and CDR2 SNEGSKA (reference sequence). CDR3: CSARIPGQSIQPQHF. CDR3 coding DNA: TGCAGTGCTAGGATACCGGGACAGAGTATTCAGCCCCAGCATTTT.

The genes are TRBV16 and TRBJ1-2, with 9 nucleotides matching TRBD1. CDR1 is KGHSY, CDR2 FQNENV, per germline. Trimming cost V 4 bases and J 2 bases; bases outside gene matches: 5. The CDR3 is 15 amino acids. CDR3 nucleotide sequence: TGTGCCAGCAGCCCTGACAGGGGGTCAAACTATGGCTACACCTTC. Protein: CASSPDRGSNYGYTF.

The chain couples TRBV6-5 to TRBJ2-7, with 7 positions matching TRBD1. CDR1 is MNHEY and CDR2 is SVGAGI in the germline V gene. This CDR3 spans 15 amino acids. With 5 bases clipped from V and 2 bases from J, the junction kept 9 bases outside the gene matches. CDR3 sequence (DNA): TGTGCCAGCAGTCCTTCAGGACAGGCTGCCTACGAGCAGTACTTC. Amino acid sequence: CASSPSGQAAYEQYF.

Turning to this clonotype: A read error may be the cause here, since a much bigger clone is one base away. CDR3 sequence: CASSLGTAYRNYGYTF. The DNA of the CDR3 is TGTGCCAGCAGCTTAGGGACAGCCTACCGTAACTATGGCTACACCTTC. The chain has TRBV7-2 and TRBJ1-2; possibly TRBD1 for D (6 bases). V was clipped by 1 base and J by 1 base, with 13 bases between them. From germline, CDR1 is SGHTA and CDR2 FQGNSA. There are 16 residues in the CDR3.

This clonotype was seen a handful of times. The chain employs TRBV6-6 and TRBJ2-1; TRBD2 matches 9 bases. The CDR3 spans 13 residues. Germline V lookup: CDR1 MNHNY, CDR2 SVGAGI (reference sequence). The trim removed 0 bases at V and 10 bases at J, leaving 1 base unmatched. CDR3 sequence (DNA): TGTGCCAGCAGTTACTCCCTAGCGGGGGAGCAGTTCTTC. Amino acid sequence: CASSYSLAGEQFF.

This clonotype came up a few times. This chain joins TRBV27 and TRBJ1-1, with D possibly TRBD1 on 6 matching bases. The germline V and J ends were trimmed by 7 bases and 3 bases, with 15 bases remaining between them. CDR1 is MNHEY and CDR2 is SMNVEV in the germline V gene (reference sequence). This CDR3 contains 14 residues. This CDR3 is CASTKRQGYTEAFF. CDR3 sequence (DNA): TGTGCCAGCACCAAACGGCAGGGGTACACTGAAGCTTTCTTT.

This clonotype was seen repeatedly, ten times or more. The chain links TRBV11-1 to TRBJ2-7; no definite D call. Germline lookup yields CDR1 SGHAT and CDR2 FQDESV (reference sequence). Trimming stripped 2 bases from V and 0 bases from J, with 8 bases between. CDR3 size: 14 residues. In nucleotides, the CDR3 is TGTGCCAGCAGCTTACGAGGTCCCTCCTACGAGCAGTACTTC. It yields the protein CASSLRGPSYEQYF.

The V and J genes are TRBV19 and TRBJ1-1; D perhaps matches TRBD1 (5 bases). V was clipped by 7 bases and J by 1 base, with 13 bases between them. Germline values: CDR1 LNHDA, CDR2 SQIVND (reference sequence). CDR3 size: 14 residues. CDR3 DNA sequence: TGTGCCAGTACCCCGGGACTGACGAACACTGAAGCTTTCTTT. It specifies CASTPGLTNTEAFF.

There are many counts of this clonotype. This chain joins TRBV7-2 and TRBJ2-1; D is perhaps TRBD2 (5 bases). The CDR3 runs 16 residues. Germline V gene lookup returns CDR1 SGHTA and CDR2 FQGNSA. The V gene lost 1 base and the J gene lost 0 bases, with 10 bases spanning the gap. The CDR3 reads CASSLVGSSSYNEQFF. The CDR3 nucleotides read TGTGCCAGCAGCTTAGTGGGGAGCAGCTCCTACAATGAGCAGTTCTTC.

This clonotype was counted ten times or more. The rearrangement links TRBV6-5 to TRBJ2-4, with D possibly TRBD1 on 6 matching bases. V was trimmed by 2 bases and J by 9 bases, leaving 14 bases between them. Germline-derived CDR1 and CDR2 are MNHEY and SVGAGI. This CDR3 contains 14 residues. CDR3 sequence (DNA): TGTGCCAGCAGTTACACAGGACAGCTGGGCATTCAGTACTTC. Its protein is CASSYTGQLGIQYF.

The chain carries TRBV7-2 and TRBJ2-1; 8 bases fit TRBD2. The V gene's germline CDR1 is SGHTA and CDR2 FQGNSA. V dropped 5 bases and J dropped 8; count of bases not matched to a gene: 8. This CDR3 is 14 amino acids long. The CDR3 protein is CASSDPGTRDEQFF. The CDR3 region has the DNA TGTGCCAGCAGCGACCCCGGGACTAGGGATGAGCAGTTCTTC.

The chain carries TRBV4-1 and TRBJ2-2; TRBD2 matches 14 bases. CDR1 is MGHRA, CDR2 YSYEKL, per germline. The CDR3 is made up of 19 amino acids. Trimming took 1 base from V and 10 from J; bases not matched to a gene: 14. The DNA for the CDR3 is TGCGCCAGCAGCCAAGTCCCCGGGACTAGCGGGGGCTCCCAGAAGGAGCTGTTTTTT. This encodes CASSQVPGTSGGSQKELFF.

The rearrangement joins TRBV6-6 to TRBJ1-1; no clear D. The CDR3 runs to 16 residues. Trimming removed 0 bases at V and 4 bases at J, with 15 bases between. The germline CDR1 and CDR2 sequences are MNHNY and SVGAGI (reference sequence). This CDR3 reads CASSYSNSVTGTEAFF. The CDR3 region has the DNA TGTGCCAGCAGTTACTCGAATTCAGTCACGGGCACTGAAGCTTTCTTT.

The V call is TRBV6-6, the J call TRBJ1-4; D ambiguous. The germline V gene has CDR1 MNHNY and CDR2 SVGAGI (reference sequence). The CDR3 length is 15 residues. Trimming pared 0 bases from V and 2 bases from J, leaving 7 bases between. The CDR3 DNA sequence: TGTGCCAGCAGTTACTCGATGGAGACTAATGAAAAACTGTTTTTT. It yields the protein CASSYSMETNEKLFF.

This clonotype was counted between two and nine times. The rearrangement links TRBV10-3 to TRBJ2-2; tentatively, D is TRBD2 (5 bases). The CDR3 contains 16 residues. Trimming stripped 2 bases from V and 4 bases from J, with 14 bases between. The germline gives CDR1 ENHRY, CDR2 SYGVKD. In nucleotides, the CDR3 is TGTGCCATCAGTGAGAGACCTAAAGGAGGCACCGGGGAGCTGTTTTTT. Translating it yields CAISERPKGGTGELFF.

The chain is built from TRBV9 and TRBJ2-5, with TRBD2 matching over 11 bases. Trimming at V came to 3 bases and at J to 5 bases, leaving 12 bases not matched to a gene. The CDR3 is 17 residues long. Germline V CDR1 and CDR2: SGDLS, YYNGEE. DNA of the CDR3: TGTGCCAGCAGCGAACTAGCGGGAGAAAGATTTGGGGAGACCCAGTACTTC. Translated, it gives CASSELAGERFGETQYF.

V is TRBV6-1 and J is TRBJ2-7; 8 positions agree with TRBD1. Germline values: CDR1 MNHNS, CDR2 SASEGT. V shed 1 base and J 7 bases; nucleotides not matched to a gene: 6. The CDR3 runs 14 residues. The DNA of the CDR3 is TGTGCCAGCAGTGAAGGGACAGGGCGTTCTGAGCAGTACGTC. It specifies CASSEGTGRSEQYV.

The chain has TRBV28 and TRBJ1-6; D gene uncertain. CDR3 length equals 15 residues. CDR1 is MDHEN, CDR2 SYDVKM, per germline. Trimming removed 2 bases at V and 9 bases at J, with 14 bases between. The CDR3 DNA reads as TGTGCCAGCAGTTTAGAATCCGCCGTCGGTTCACCCCTCCACTTT. Its protein is CASSLESAVGSPLHF.

This chain uses TRBV6-6 with TRBJ1-1; D unresolved. V was clipped by 2 bases and J by 9 bases, with 10 bases between them. The CDR3 is made up of 12 amino acids. Germline CDR1 reads MNHNY; CDR2 reads SVGAGI (reference sequence). For the CDR3, the DNA is TGTGCCAGCAGTTACCCGGCAGACCAAGCTTTCTTT. This gives the protein CASSYPADQAFF.

This clonotype was counted between two and nine times. The chain employs TRBV7-9 and TRBJ2-1, with 9 positions matching TRBD2. This CDR3 has 15 residues. J lost 2 bases, V lost 5 bases, and 4 bases had no gene match. Germline CDR1 reads SEHNR; CDR2 reads FQNEAQ (reference sequence). The CDR3 is CASSKTSGTYNEQFF. As DNA, the CDR3 is TGTGCCAGCAGCAAGACTAGCGGAACCTACAATGAGCAGTTCTTC.

This clonotype was counted many times. The chain joins TRBV5-6 to TRBJ2-1; D unresolved. V lost 1 base and J 10 bases, leaving 9 bases between the germline ends. The CDR3 spans 12 residues. Per germline, CDR1 SGHDT and CDR2 YYEEEE. This CDR3 is CASSLISWEQFF. CDR3 DNA sequence: TGTGCCAGCAGCTTGATCAGTTGGGAGCAGTTCTTC.

As to this clonotype: This clone may be a read error of a much larger clone one base away. This chain links TRBV7-2 with TRBJ2-2, with D perhaps TRBD1 or TRBD2 (5 bases each). The CDR3 covers 15 residues. In germline, CDR1 is SGHTA, CDR2 FQGNSA. Between the trimmed V and J ends, which lost 5 bases and 3 bases, there was a span of 13 bases. CDR3 bases: TGTGCCAGCAGCGAGGTGGGGGAATACACCGGGGAGCTGTTTTTT. This codes for CASSEVGEYTGELFF.

This clonotype was picked up a small number of times. This chain links TRBV7-9 with TRBJ2-5; TRBD2 aligns across 7 bases. The CDR3 extends over 16 amino acids. Germline CDR1 reads SEHNR; CDR2 reads FQNEAQ (reference sequence). V lost 5 bases, J lost 5 bases, and 14 bases stayed unmatched. CDR3 in DNA: TGTGCCAGCAGCCCCTGGCCACTAGCGCCGCAGGAGACCCAGTACTTC. Protein sequence: CASSPWPLAPQETQYF.

This clonotype was counted only a few times. The chain couples TRBV11-2 to TRBJ1-6, with 8 positions matching TRBD1. Germline-derived CDR1 and CDR2 are SGHAT and FQNNGV. After removal of 3 bases from V and 7 bases from J, the junction contained 11 bases not matched to a gene. CDR3 length: 17 amino acids. CDR3 bases: TGTGCCAGCAGCTTCTGGACAGGGAGGCAGGAGAATTCACCCCTCCACTTT. Translation: CASSFWTGRQENSPLHF.

This clonotype was counted between two and nine times. J is TRBJ1-2 and V is TRBV6-5, with D unresolved. This CDR3 comprises 13 residues. V was pared by 0 bases and J by 8 bases, with 10 bases between. Germline assignment: CDR1 MNHEY and CDR2 SVGAGI. CDR3 sequence: CASSYSQGYGYTF. The CDR3 DNA follows: TGTGCCAGCAGTTACTCGCAAGGGTACGGCTACACCTTC.